The 20 T cell receptor beta chains below come from one sample, sequenced in a study of identical twins (dated by TCRdb to 2016 to 2017). Library prep was done by 5' RACE. The reads were generated on an Illumina HiSeq 2000. TCRdb reprocessing: public reads trimmed at Q25 with fastp, clones called with MiXCR, in-frame beta chains kept. Duplicate CDR3 protein sequences are folded into a single record with the most common DNA and genes. A total of 500,000 to 550,000 distinct CDR3 sequences appear in this sample, about 20% of them only once. Of the sample, around 0.9% is held by the ten largest clones. These data are also associated with another study on T cells expressing NK-cell markers.

Source material: CD4+ T cells sorted from blood. Receptors originate from a woman younger than 30 in good health.

Only a few counts were recorded for this clonotype. The gene calls are TRBV6-6 and TRBJ2-1, with 9 bases fitting TRBD2. Trimming took 6 bases from V and 10 from J; bases not matched to a gene: 7. Per germline, CDR1 MNHNY and CDR2 SVGAGI (reference sequence). This CDR3 region has 13 residues. CDR3 residues: CASSQLAGVEQFF. DNA for the CDR3: TGTGCCAGCAGCCAACTAGCGGGTGTAGAGCAGTTCTTC.

The table lists this clonotype with a few counts. This chain joins TRBV4-1 and TRBJ2-2; D uncertain. V lost 8 bases to trimming and J lost 3 bases, with 13 bases between them. The germline gives CDR1 MGHRA, CDR2 YSYEKL. The length of the CDR3 is 14 residues. This chain's CDR3 is CASGSGRDTGELFF. The CDR3 DNA is TGCGCCAGCGGCTCTGGGCGCGACACCGGGGAGCTGTTTTTT.

The chain recombines TRBV4-3 with TRBJ2-1; the match to TRBD2 covers 15 bases. This CDR3 spans 18 amino acids. V trimming: 1 base; J trimming: 7 bases; junction bases outside the gene matches: 8. Germline V lookup: CDR1 LGHNA, CDR2 YSLEER. CDR3 amino acids: CASSQVFSGTSGRNEQFF. CDR3 DNA sequence: TGCGCCAGCAGCCAAGTCTTCTCCGGGACTAGCGGGAGGAATGAGCAGTTCTTC.

V and J are TRBV6-5 and TRBJ1-1; D gene uncertain. Trimming pared 0 bases from V and 3 bases from J, leaving 8 bases between. This CDR3 is 14 amino acids long. Germline V lookup: CDR1 MNHEY, CDR2 SVGAGI. CDR3 nucleotides: TGTGCCAGCAGTTACTCGGTTCGCGACACTGAAGCTTTCTTT. This sequence encodes CASSYSVRDTEAFF.

The rearrangement uses TRBV7-9 and TRBJ1-1; D gene uncertain. The CDR3 length is 12 residues. Trimming left V 5 bases short and J 2 bases short, with 6 bases between. Looked up from germline, CDR1 is SEHNR and CDR2 is FQNEAQ (reference sequence). In DNA form, the CDR3 reads TGTGCCAGCAGCGTCCTCAACACTGAAGCTTTCTTT. Translated, it gives CASSVLNTEAFF.

This clonotype was counted a few times. The chain is built from TRBV29-1 and TRBJ2-3; D is tentatively TRBD1 or TRBD2 (6 bases each). There are 13 residues in the CDR3. V lost 7 bases and J lost 4, with 15 bases in between. CDR1 is SQVTM and CDR2 is ANQGSEA in the germline V gene. This CDR3 is CSAEGVAADTQYF. The CDR3, as DNA: TGCAGCGCCGAGGGGGTAGCGGCAGATACGCAGTATTTT.

This clonotype was detected ten times or more. CDR3 nucleotide sequence: TGCGCCAGCAGCTTGGGGCATGAGCAGTTCTTC. Its translation is CASSLGHEQFF. The chain combines TRBV5-1 with TRBJ2-1; D unclear. The CDR3 consists of 11 residues. Trimming pared 0 bases from V and 8 bases from J, leaving 3 bases between. In germline, CDR1 is SGHRS, CDR2 YFSETQ.

This clonotype turned up a few times. The CDR3 spells CATSSRTGFNTEAFF. The CDR3 coding sequence is TGTGCCACCAGCTCCAGGACAGGGTTTAACACTGAAGCTTTCTTT. V usage is TRBV15 and J usage is TRBJ1-1; 8 positions agree with TRBD1. Germline-derived CDR1 and CDR2 are LNHNV and YYDKDF (reference sequence). This CDR3 spans 15 amino acids. V was clipped by 5 bases and J by 2 bases; unmatched bases: 7.

In this sample, this clonotype turned up a few times. The gene calls are TRBV20-1 and TRBJ2-1; D is unclear. V was cut by 3 bases and J by 7 bases, with 13 bases left in between. Germline CDR1 reads DFQATT; CDR2 reads SNEGSKA (reference sequence). The CDR3 contains 13 residues. The CDR3 protein is CSASVSARNEQFF. In DNA, the CDR3 is TGCAGTGCTAGTGTCTCTGCCCGGAATGAGCAGTTCTTC.

This clonotype was observed at least ten times. The rearrangement uses TRBV20-1 and TRBJ2-3; D might be TRBD2 (5 bases). V was clipped by 6 bases and J by 7 bases, with 11 bases between them. The CDR3 has 11 residues. CDR1 and CDR2 from the germline V gene are DFQATT and SNEGSKA (reference sequence). CDR3: CSAQDWNTQYF. The DNA of the CDR3 is TGCAGTGCCCAGGACTGGAATACGCAGTATTTT.

The CDR3 protein is CASSLLPGYNEQFF. In DNA, the CDR3 is TGTGCCAGCAGCTTACTTCCTGGTTACAATGAGCAGTTCTTC. J is TRBJ2-1 and V is TRBV7-2; D gene uncertain. Germline lookup yields CDR1 SGHTA and CDR2 FQGNSA. This CDR3 has 14 residues. Trimming stripped 2 bases from V and 4 bases from J, with 9 bases between.

The CDR3 DNA is TGTGCCAGCCGGAAGACAGGGGTGAACACCGGGGAGCTGTTTTTT. It codes for CASRKTGVNTGELFF. The chain recombines TRBV6-2 or TRBV6-3 with TRBJ2-2; TRBD1 matches 8 bases. The CDR3 is 15 residues long. V dropped 8 bases and J dropped 1; count of bases not matched to a gene: 6. CDR1 is MNHEY and CDR2 is SVGEGT in the germline V gene.

This chain uses TRBV6-1 with TRBJ2-7; D could derive from TRBD1 or TRBD2 (5 bases each). The V gene lost 2 bases and the J gene lost 0 bases, with 23 bases spanning the gap. From germline, CDR1 is MNHNS and CDR2 SASEGT. This CDR3 region has 19 residues. CDR3 protein: CASSEFYGRRGLSSYEQYF. DNA for the CDR3: TGTGCCAGCAGTGAATTTTATGGCCGACGGGGCTTAAGCTCCTACGAGCAGTACTTC.

This clonotype was seen a handful of times. The V call is TRBV4-3, the J call TRBJ2-1; D unresolved. The germline gives CDR1 LGHNA, CDR2 YSLEER. V lost 5 bases, J lost 4 bases, and 15 bases lay in between. The CDR3 runs 15 residues. CDR3 protein: CASSEDAGQYNEQFF. The CDR3 bases are TGCGCCAGCAGCGAGGACGCAGGCCAATACAATGAGCAGTTCTTC.

The rearrangement uses TRBV9 and TRBJ1-2; TRBD1 matches at 10 bases. The V gene end was trimmed by 3 bases and the J gene end by 8 bases; junction bases not matched to a gene: 4. Germline assignment: CDR1 SGDLS and CDR2 YYNGEE. CDR3 length: 13 amino acids. CDR3 DNA sequence: TGTGCCAGCAGCGGGACAGGGGGACACGGCTACACCTTC. It codes for CASSGTGGHGYTF. Using reference TRBV9 and TRBJ1-2 for the parts outside the CDR3, the full variable domain is DSGVTQTPKHLITATGQRVTLRCSPRSGDLSVYWYQQSLDQGLQFLIQYYNGEERAKGNILERFSAQQFPDLHSELNLSSLELGDSALYFCASSGTGGHGYTFGSGTRLTVV.

This chain links TRBV20-1 with TRBJ2-2; 9 bases are shared with TRBD2. After removal of 1 base from V and 4 bases from J, the junction contained 10 bases not matched to a gene. This CDR3 comprises 17 residues. Germline CDR1 reads DFQATT; CDR2 reads SNEGSKA (reference sequence). The CDR3 DNA is TGCAGTGCTAGAGCGGGGGGGACTAGCCATGGCACCGGGGAGCTGTTTTTT. Translation gives CSARAGGTSHGTGELFF.

This clonotype was seen a few times. The rearrangement joins TRBV20-1 to TRBJ2-7; D is unclear. Germline CDR1 and CDR2: DFQATT and SNEGSKA (reference sequence). V lost 5 bases and J lost 6, with 14 bases in between. The CDR3 extends over 12 amino acids. The CDR3 loop is CSARTLSAEQYF. CDR3 nucleotide sequence: TGCAGTGCTCGGACGCTCTCCGCCGAGCAGTACTTC.

The chain is built from TRBV29-1 and TRBJ2-1; D is uncertain. Per the germline V gene, CDR1 is SQVTM and CDR2 is ANQGSEA. Trimming took off 4 bases at V and 7 bases at J, with 8 bases between the two ends. The CDR3 is made up of 11 amino acids. The CDR3 here is CSVVRVNEQFF. The DNA for the CDR3 is TGCAGCGTTGTACGGGTTAATGAGCAGTTCTTC.

The chain couples TRBV5-1 to TRBJ2-3, with a possible D match to TRBD2 (5 bases). CDR1 is SGHRS, CDR2 YFSETQ, per germline. The CDR3 has 14 amino acids. Trimming pared 6 bases from V and 2 bases from J, leaving 13 bases between. The CDR3 region has the DNA TGCGCCAGCACCCGGGAAGGGTACACAGATACGCAGTATTTT. This gives the protein CASTREGYTDTQYF.

This clonotype was observed at least ten times. The gene calls are TRBV20-1 and TRBJ2-3; a weak D match, TRBD1 (5 bases). V shed 7 bases and J shed 1 base, with 12 bases lying between them. Germline lookup yields CDR1 DFQATT and CDR2 SNEGSKA (reference sequence). The CDR3 has 13 amino acids. Here the CDR3 reads CSVWQQGTDTQYF. The CDR3 DNA sequence: TGCAGTGTTTGGCAACAGGGCACAGATACGCAGTATTTT.